The sequence of this TCR beta chain was determined in a study of T cell repertoires in cytomegalovirus infection. Study context: Matching HLA type and CMV infection were both indicated by public TCR beta signatures. Study-level findings and limits: HLA-C-restricted, CMV-specific TCR beta clonotypes were dominant ex vivo.

In the case of this clonotype: Its antigen is unknown. A junction end diverges from the germline sequence, so it may reflect a read error.

The CDR3 is 13 amino acids. Germline values: CDR1 SGHTA, CDR2 FQGNSA. TCRdb reprocessed the reads with MiXCR, giving one entry per CDR3 protein. The sample holds 360,000 or so distinct CDR3 sequences, just under 35% seen once. This sequence joins TRBV7-2 and TRBJ1-6; D not certain. This receptor was taken from a human donor in good health (CMV status not recorded). Some clones in this sample may be carry-over from other donors' samples. Sequencing used cultured PBMCs, obtained from culture after CMV antigen stimulation. CDR3 bases: TGTGCCAACAGCTTCGTCGAGGGCCAGAAGCTCCACTTT. Its translation: CANSFVEGQKLHF.